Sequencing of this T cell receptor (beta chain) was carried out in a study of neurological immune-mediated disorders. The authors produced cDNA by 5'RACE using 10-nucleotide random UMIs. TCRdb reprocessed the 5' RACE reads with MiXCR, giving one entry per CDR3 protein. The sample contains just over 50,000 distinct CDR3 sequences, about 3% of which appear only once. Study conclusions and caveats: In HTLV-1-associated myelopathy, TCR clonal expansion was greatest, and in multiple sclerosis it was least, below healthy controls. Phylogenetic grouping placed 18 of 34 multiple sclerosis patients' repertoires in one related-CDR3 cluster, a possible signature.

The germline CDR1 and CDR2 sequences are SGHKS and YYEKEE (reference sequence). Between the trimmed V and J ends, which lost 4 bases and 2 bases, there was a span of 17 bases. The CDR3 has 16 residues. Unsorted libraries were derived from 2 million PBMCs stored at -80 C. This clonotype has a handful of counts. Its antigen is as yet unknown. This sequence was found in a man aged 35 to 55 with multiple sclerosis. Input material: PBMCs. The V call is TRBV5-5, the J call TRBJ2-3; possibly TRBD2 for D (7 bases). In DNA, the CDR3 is TGTGCCAGCAGCCCCGTTTGGGAGGGGGTCACAGATACGCAGTATTTT. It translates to CASSPVWEGVTDTQYF.